This T cell receptor (beta chain) appears in the sequencing data of a study of blood T cell repertoires in COVID-19. Across the study: Donors in the United States, Italy and Spain gave samples during acute or convalescent COVID-19.

Between the trimmed V and J ends, which lost 4 bases and 2 bases, there was a span of 14 bases. Germline V gene data show CDR1 as SGHNT and CDR2 as YYREEE (reference sequence). CDR3 size: 15 residues. Clones were read by immunoSEQ multiplex PCR, and TCRdb kept only the in-frame ones, dropping some. The repertoire includes tens of thousands of clones, about 95% of them detected once, and around 4.7% sits in the top ten. This sequence joins TRBV5-4 and TRBJ2-3; unclear D gene. The receptor's source is a human donor with active COVID-19. The donor label of this sample is uncertain. The sequenced material came from peripheral blood. The CDR3 loop is CASSRDGEYTDTQYF. The CDR3 nucleotides read TGTGCCAGCAGCCGCGACGGAGAATACACAGATACGCAGTATTTT.